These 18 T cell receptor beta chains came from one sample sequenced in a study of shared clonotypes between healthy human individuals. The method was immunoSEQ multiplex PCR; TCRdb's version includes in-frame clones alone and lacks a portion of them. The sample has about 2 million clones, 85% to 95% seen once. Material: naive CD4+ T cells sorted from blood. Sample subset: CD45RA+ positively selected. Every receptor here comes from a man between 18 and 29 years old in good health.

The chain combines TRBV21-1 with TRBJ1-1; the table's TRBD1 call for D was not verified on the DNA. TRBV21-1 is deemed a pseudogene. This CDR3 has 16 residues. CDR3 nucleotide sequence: TGTGCCAGCAGCAGGACCGGGACAGGGAAGAACACTGAAGCTTTCTTT. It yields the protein CASSRTGTGKNTEAFF.

The chain's CDR3 is CASSEDLGKTYEQFF. CDR3 nucleotide sequence: TGTGCCAGCAGCGAGGACTTAGGGAAGACCTATGAGCAGTTCTTC. The chain joins TRBV7-2 to TRBJ2-1; maybe TRBD2 (5 bases). V lost 5 bases, J lost 8 bases, and 19 bases lay in between. This CDR3 spans 15 amino acids. Germline CDR1 and CDR2: SGHTA and FQGNSA.

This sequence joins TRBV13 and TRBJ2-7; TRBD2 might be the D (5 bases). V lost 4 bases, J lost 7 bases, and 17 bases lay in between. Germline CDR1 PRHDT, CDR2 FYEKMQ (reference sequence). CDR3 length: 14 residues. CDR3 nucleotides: TGTGCCAGCAGCTCGGGCCAGCAGCCGGGGGAGCAGTACTTC. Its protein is CASSSGQQPGEQYF.

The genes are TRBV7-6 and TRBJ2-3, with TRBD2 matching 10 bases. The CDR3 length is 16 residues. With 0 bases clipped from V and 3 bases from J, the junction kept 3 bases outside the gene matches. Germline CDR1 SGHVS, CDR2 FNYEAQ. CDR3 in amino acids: CASSLASGRGTDTQYF. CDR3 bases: TGTGCCAGCAGCTTAGCGAGCGGGAGGGGTACAGATACGCAGTATTTT.

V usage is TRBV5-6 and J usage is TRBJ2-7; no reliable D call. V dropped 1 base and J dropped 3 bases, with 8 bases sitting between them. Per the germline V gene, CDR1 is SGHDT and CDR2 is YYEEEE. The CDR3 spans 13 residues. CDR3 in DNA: TGTGCCAGCAGCTTGAGGGTTTACTACGAGCAGTACTTC. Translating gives CASSLRVYYEQYF. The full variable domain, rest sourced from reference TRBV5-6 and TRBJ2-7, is DAGVTQSPTHLIKTRGQQVTLRCSPKSGHDTVSWYQQALGQGPQFIFQYYEEEERQRGNFPDRFSGHQFPNYSSELNVNALLLGDSALYLCASSLRVYYEQYFGPGTRLTVT.

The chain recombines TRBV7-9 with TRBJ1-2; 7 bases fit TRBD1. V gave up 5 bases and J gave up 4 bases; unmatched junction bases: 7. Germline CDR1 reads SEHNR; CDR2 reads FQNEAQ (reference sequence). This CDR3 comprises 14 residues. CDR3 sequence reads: CASSEGAMGYGYTF. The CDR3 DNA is TGTGCCAGCAGCGAGGGGGCGATGGGCTATGGCTACACCTTC.

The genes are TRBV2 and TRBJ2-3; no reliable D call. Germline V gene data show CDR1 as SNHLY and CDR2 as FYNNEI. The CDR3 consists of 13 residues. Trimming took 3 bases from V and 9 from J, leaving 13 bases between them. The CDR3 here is CASSDSPTQTQYF. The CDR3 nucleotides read TGTGCCAGCAGTGATAGCCCCACCCAGACGCAGTATTTT.

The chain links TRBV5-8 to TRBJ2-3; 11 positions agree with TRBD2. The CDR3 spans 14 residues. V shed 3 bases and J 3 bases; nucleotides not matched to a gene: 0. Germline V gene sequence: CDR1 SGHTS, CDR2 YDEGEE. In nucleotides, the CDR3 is TGTGCCAGCAGCTCTAGCGGGAGGACAGATACGCAGTATTTT. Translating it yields CASSSSGRTDTQYF.

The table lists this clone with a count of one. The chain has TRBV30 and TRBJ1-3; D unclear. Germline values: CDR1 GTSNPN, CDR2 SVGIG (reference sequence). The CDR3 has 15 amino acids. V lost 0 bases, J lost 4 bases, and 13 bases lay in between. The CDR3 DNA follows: TGTGCCTGGAGTGTACCCACGGCAGGAGGAAACACCATATATTTT. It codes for CAWSVPTAGGNTIYF.

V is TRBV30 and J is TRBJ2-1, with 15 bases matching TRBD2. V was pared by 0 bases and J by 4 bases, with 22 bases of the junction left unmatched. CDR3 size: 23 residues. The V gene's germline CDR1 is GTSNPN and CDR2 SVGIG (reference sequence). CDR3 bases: TGTGCCTGGAGTGTACGACCCGCTTCATTTTCGGGACTAGCGGGAGGTAGATACAATGAGCAGTTCTTC. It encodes CAWSVRPASFSGLAGGRYNEQFF. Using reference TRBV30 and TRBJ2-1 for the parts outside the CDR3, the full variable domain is SQTIHQWPATLVQPVGSPLSLECTVEGTSNPNLYWYRQAAGRGLQLLFYSVGIGQISSEVPQNLSASRPQDRQFILSSKKLLLSDSGFYLCAWSVRPASFSGLAGGRYNEQFFGPGTRLTVL.

The chain's CDR3 is CASSFIKQGIGANEKLFF. Written as DNA, the CDR3 is TGTGCCAGCAGTTTCATAAAGCAGGGGATTGGCGCTAATGAAAAACTGTTTTTT. The chain couples TRBV28 to TRBJ1-4; a weak D match, TRBD1 (6 bases). Trimming left V 3 bases short and J 3 bases short, with 20 bases between. The CDR3 spans 18 residues. CDR1 MDHEN and CDR2 SYDVKM come from the germline V gene. Looking up the rest from reference TRBV28 and TRBJ1-4 gives the full variable domain: DVKVTQSSRYLVKRTGEKVFLECVQDMDHENMFWYRQDPGLGLRLIYFSYDVKMKEKGDIPEGYSVSREKKERFSLILESASTNQTSMYLCASSFIKQGIGANEKLFFGSGTQLSVL.

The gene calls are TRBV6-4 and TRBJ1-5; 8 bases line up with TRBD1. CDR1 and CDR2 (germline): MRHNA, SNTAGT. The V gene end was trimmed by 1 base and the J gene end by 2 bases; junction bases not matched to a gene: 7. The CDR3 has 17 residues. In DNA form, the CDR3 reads TGTGCCAGCAGTGACTATCAGGGACAGGCGGGCAATCAGCCCCAGCATTTT. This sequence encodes CASSDYQGQAGNQPQHF.

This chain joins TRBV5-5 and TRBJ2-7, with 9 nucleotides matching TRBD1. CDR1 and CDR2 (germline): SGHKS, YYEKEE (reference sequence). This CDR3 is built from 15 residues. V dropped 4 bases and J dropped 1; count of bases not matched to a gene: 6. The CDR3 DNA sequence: TGTGCCAGCAGCACCCGGGACAGGGAATCCTACGAGCAGTACTTC. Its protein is CASSTRDRESYEQYF. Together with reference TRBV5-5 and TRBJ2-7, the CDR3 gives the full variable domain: DAGVTQSPTHLIKTRGQQVTLRCSPISGHKSVSWYQQVLGQGPQFIFQYYEKEERGRGNFPDRFSARQFPNYSSELNVNALLLGDSALYLCASSTRDRESYEQYFGPGTRLTVT.

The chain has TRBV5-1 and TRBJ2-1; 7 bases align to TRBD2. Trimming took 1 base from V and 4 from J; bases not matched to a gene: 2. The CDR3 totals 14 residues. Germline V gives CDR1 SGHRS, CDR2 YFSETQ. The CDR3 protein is CASSLLADYNEQFF. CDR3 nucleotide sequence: TGCGCCAGCAGCTTGCTAGCGGATTACAATGAGCAGTTCTTC.

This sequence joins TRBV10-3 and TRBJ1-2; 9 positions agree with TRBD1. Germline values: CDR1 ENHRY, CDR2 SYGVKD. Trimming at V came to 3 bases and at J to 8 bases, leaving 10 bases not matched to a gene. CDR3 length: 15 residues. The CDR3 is CAISEGTGYGGGYTF. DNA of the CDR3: TGTGCCATCAGTGAAGGGACAGGGTATGGTGGGGGCTACACCTTC.

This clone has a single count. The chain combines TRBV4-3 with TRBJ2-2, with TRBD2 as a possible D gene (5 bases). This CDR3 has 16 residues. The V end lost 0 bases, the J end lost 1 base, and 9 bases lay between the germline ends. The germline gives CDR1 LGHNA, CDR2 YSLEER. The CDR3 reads CASSQERGMNTGELFF. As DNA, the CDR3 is TGCGCCAGCAGCCAAGAAAGAGGGATGAACACCGGGGAGCTGTTTTTT.

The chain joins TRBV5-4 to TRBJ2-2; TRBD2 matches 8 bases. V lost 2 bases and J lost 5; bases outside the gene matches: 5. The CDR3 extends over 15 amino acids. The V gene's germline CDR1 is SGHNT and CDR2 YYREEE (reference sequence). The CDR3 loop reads CASSLQAGVTGELFF. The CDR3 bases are TGTGCCAGCAGCTTACAAGCGGGAGTTACCGGGGAGCTGTTTTTT. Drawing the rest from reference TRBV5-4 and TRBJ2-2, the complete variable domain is ETGVTQSPTHLIKTRGQQVTLRCSSQSGHNTVSWYQQALGQGPQFIFQYYREEENGRGNFPPRFSGLQFPNYSSELNVNALELDDSALYLCASSLQAGVTGELFFGEGSRLTVL.

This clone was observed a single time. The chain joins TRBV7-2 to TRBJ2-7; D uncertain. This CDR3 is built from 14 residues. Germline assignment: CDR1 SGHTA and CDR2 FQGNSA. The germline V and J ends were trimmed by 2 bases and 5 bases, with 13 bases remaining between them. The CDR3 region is CASSLIGLSDEQYF. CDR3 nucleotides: TGTGCCAGCAGCTTAATAGGGCTAAGTGACGAGCAGTACTTC.